This is a list of T cell receptor beta chains from one sample in a study of read filtering for tumor transcriptome and immune sequencing. TCRdb re-analysed the reads in MiXCR, keeping a single row per CDR3 protein. This table holds around 65,000 distinct CDR3 sequences, approximately 18% found once. Source material: a population of CD138-negative cells sorted from bone marrow. The receptor set was obtained from a donor at least 40 years old with multiple myeloma. The CDR3 runs from the conserved cysteine through the conserved F or W. Each record gives: V gene, D gene, J gene, clone size, CDR3 protein, CDR3 DNA. D genes are given only for firm matches. The size entry is marked missing in some rows and otherwise reads once, few, many or a size class.

v_call: TRBV7-9
d_call: TRBD1
j_call: TRBJ2-5
clone_size: many
cdr3_aa: CASSFPRQGARETQYF
cdr3_nt: TGTGCCAGCAGCTTCCCCCGACAGGGGGCCAGAGAGACCCAGTACTTC

v_call: TRBV6-2/TRBV6-3
d_call: .
j_call: TRBJ2-3
clone_size: many
cdr3_aa: CASTYRKGGDTQYF
cdr3_nt: TGTGCCAGCACCTATCGTAAGGGGGGAGATACGCAGTATTTT

v_call: TRBV3-1
d_call: .
j_call: TRBJ1-4
clone_size: many
cdr3_aa: CASSLSTGVGNEKLFF
cdr3_nt: TGTGCCAGCAGCCTATCCACCGGGGTAGGTAATGAAAAACTGTTTTTT

v_call: TRBV7-3
d_call: .
j_call: TRBJ2-5
clone_size: many
cdr3_aa: CASSFSQETQYF
cdr3_nt: TGTGCCAGCAGCTTCAGCCAAGAGACCCAGTACTTC

v_call: TRBV20-1
d_call: TRBD2
j_call: TRBJ2-7
clone_size: many
cdr3_aa: CSASRGLAGSSYEQYF
cdr3_nt: TGCAGTGCTAGTAGGGGCCTAGCGGGGAGCTCCTACGAGCAGTACTTC

v_call: TRBV7-2
d_call: TRBD1
j_call: TRBJ2-1
clone_size: .
cdr3_aa: CASSLGQGMQFF
cdr3_nt: TGTGCCAGCAGCTTAGGACAGGGAATGCAGTTCTTC

v_call: TRBV20-1
d_call: .
j_call: TRBJ2-1
clone_size: many
cdr3_aa: CSARRGGNEQFF
cdr3_nt: TGCAGTGCCCGTAGAGGGGGCAATGAGCAGTTCTTC

v_call: TRBV20-1
d_call: .
j_call: TRBJ2-1
clone_size: many
cdr3_aa: CSASEAGHLDNEQFF
cdr3_nt: TGCAGTGCTAGTGAGGCGGGGCACCTGGACAATGAGCAGTTCTTC

v_call: TRBV7-9
d_call: .
j_call: TRBJ2-1
clone_size: many
cdr3_aa: CASRPGPGDNEQFF
cdr3_nt: TGTGCCAGCAGACCGGGACCGGGGGACAATGAGCAGTTCTTC

v_call: TRBV20-1
d_call: .
j_call: TRBJ2-3
clone_size: .
cdr3_aa: CSARPKLPGKDTQYF
cdr3_nt: TGCAGTGCTAGACCAAAATTACCGGGCAAGGATACGCAGTATTTT

v_call: TRBV7-9
d_call: .
j_call: TRBJ1-6
clone_size: many
cdr3_aa: CASSLAHNNSPLHF
cdr3_nt: TGTGCCAGCAGCTTAGCTCATAATAATTCACCCCTCCACTTT

v_call: TRBV6-6
d_call: .
j_call: TRBJ2-7
clone_size: many
cdr3_aa: CASSHNTGLIGYEQYF
cdr3_nt: TGTGCCAGCAGTCACAATACTGGGCTTATCGGATACGAGCAGTACTTC

v_call: TRBV7-9
d_call: .
j_call: TRBJ2-2
clone_size: many
cdr3_aa: CASSLGASEISGELFF
cdr3_nt: TGTGCCAGCAGCTTAGGTGCTAGCGAAATTTCCGGGGAGCTGTTTTTT

v_call: TRBV27
d_call: TRBD1
j_call: TRBJ1-2
clone_size: .
cdr3_aa: CASRTRTGPYGYTF
cdr3_nt: TGTGCCAGCAGGACCCGGACAGGCCCCTATGGCTACACCTTC

v_call: TRBV28
d_call: TRBD2
j_call: TRBJ2-1
clone_size: .
cdr3_aa: CASGFVQGTSSYNEQFF
cdr3_nt: TGTGCCAGCGGTTTCGTCCAGGGGACTAGCAGTTACAATGAGCAGTTCTTC

v_call: TRBV3-1
d_call: .
j_call: TRBJ2-7
clone_size: many
cdr3_aa: CASSQDRTGVYEQYF
cdr3_nt: TGTGCCAGCAGCCAAGATCGCACAGGAGTCTACGAGCAGTACTTC

v_call: TRBV3-1
d_call: TRBD2
j_call: TRBJ2-1
clone_size: many
cdr3_aa: CASSQVISGGAGEQFF
cdr3_nt: TGTGCCAGCAGCCAAGTCATTAGCGGGGGGGCCGGGGAGCAGTTCTTC

v_call: TRBV5-1
d_call: TRBD1
j_call: TRBJ2-5
clone_size: many
cdr3_aa: CASSLGQGARETQYF
cdr3_nt: TGCGCCAGCAGCTTGGGTCAGGGGGCTCGAGAGACCCAGTACTTC

v_call: TRBV5-4
d_call: TRBD1
j_call: TRBJ2-3
clone_size: .
cdr3_aa: CASSFGRDRVADTQYF
cdr3_nt: TGTGCCAGCAGCTTCGGGCGGGACAGGGTCGCAGATACGCAGTATTTT

v_call: TRBV3-1
d_call: TRBD2
j_call: TRBJ2-1
clone_size: many
cdr3_aa: CASSQTSGRLNEQFF
cdr3_nt: TGTGCCAGCAGCCAAACTAGCGGGAGATTAAATGAGCAGTTCTTC

v_call: TRBV5-5
d_call: TRBD1
j_call: TRBJ1-1
clone_size: many
cdr3_aa: CASRRQGKADEAFF
cdr3_nt: TGTGCCAGCAGACGACAGGGAAAGGCGGATGAAGCTTTCTTT

v_call: TRBV5-1
d_call: TRBD1
j_call: TRBJ1-1
clone_size: many
cdr3_aa: CASGYIAGGTEAFF
cdr3_nt: TGCGCCAGCGGATACATTGCAGGGGGCACTGAAGCTTTCTTT

v_call: TRBV7-8
d_call: .
j_call: TRBJ2-2
clone_size: few
cdr3_aa: CASRLTNTGELFF
cdr3_nt: TGTGCCAGCCGCCTAACGAACACCGGGGAGCTGTTTTTT

v_call: TRBV6-1
d_call: TRBD1
j_call: TRBJ1-4
clone_size: many
cdr3_aa: CASRIQGATNEKLFF
cdr3_nt: TGTGCCAGCAGGATACAGGGGGCGACTAATGAAAAACTGTTTTTT

v_call: TRBV3-1
d_call: TRBD2
j_call: TRBJ2-1
clone_size: medium-sized
cdr3_aa: CASSPGLALYNEQFF
cdr3_nt: TGTGCCAGCAGCCCAGGACTAGCCTTATACAATGAGCAGTTCTTC

v_call: TRBV3-1
d_call: TRBD2
j_call: TRBJ2-7
clone_size: many
cdr3_aa: CASSFGAGVYEQYF
cdr3_nt: TGTGCCAGCAGCTTCGGAGCGGGGGTCTACGAGCAGTACTTC

v_call: TRBV7-8
d_call: .
j_call: TRBJ2-7
clone_size: many
cdr3_aa: CASSLGGTRRYF
cdr3_nt: TGTGCCAGCAGCTTAGGAGGGACACGGAGGTACTTC

v_call: TRBV6-6
d_call: TRBD2
j_call: TRBJ2-1
clone_size: many
cdr3_aa: CASTRAGTSYNEQFF
cdr3_nt: TGTGCCAGCACCAGAGCGGGGACCTCCTACAATGAGCAGTTCTTC

v_call: TRBV7-8
d_call: .
j_call: TRBJ2-7
clone_size: .
cdr3_aa: CASSLEGGAYEQCF
cdr3_nt: TGTGCCAGCAGCTTAGAGGGAGGTGCCTACGAGCAGTGCTTC

v_call: TRBV14
d_call: .
j_call: TRBJ2-2
clone_size: .
cdr3_aa: CASSQDRATTLNTGELFF
cdr3_nt: TGTGCCAGCAGCCAAGACAGGGCCACTACCCTCAACACCGGGGAGCTGTTTTTT

v_call: TRBV20-1
d_call: .
j_call: TRBJ2-5
clone_size: many
cdr3_aa: CSALDQETQYF
cdr3_nt: TGCAGTGCCCTAGATCAAGAGACCCAGTACTTC

v_call: TRBV7-2
d_call: TRBD2
j_call: TRBJ2-7
clone_size: many
cdr3_aa: CASSPAGTRNEQYF
cdr3_nt: TGTGCCAGCAGCCCCGCCGGGACTAGAAACGAGCAGTACTTC

v_call: TRBV12-3/TRBV12-4
d_call: TRBD1
j_call: TRBJ2-5
clone_size: many
cdr3_aa: CASSRLTGGRETQYF
cdr3_nt: TGTGCCAGCAGCCGCCTGACAGGGGGAAGGGAGACCCAGTACTTC

v_call: TRBV20-1
d_call: .
j_call: TRBJ2-5
clone_size: many
cdr3_aa: CSAPRGGVETQYF
cdr3_nt: TGCAGTGCTCCCAGAGGGGGGGTTGAGACCCAGTACTTC

v_call: TRBV6-4
d_call: TRBD2
j_call: TRBJ2-2
clone_size: .
cdr3_aa: CASSESGLVTGELFF
cdr3_nt: TGTGCCAGCAGCGAATCAGGACTAGTCACCGGGGAGCTGTTTTTT

v_call: TRBV20-1
d_call: .
j_call: TRBJ1-5
clone_size: once
cdr3_aa: CSARSGLSNQSQHF
cdr3_nt: TGCAGTGCTAGAAGCGGACTAAGCAATCAGTCCCAGCATTTT

v_call: TRBV20-1
d_call: .
j_call: TRBJ1-1
clone_size: many
cdr3_aa: CSADSGVNTEAFF
cdr3_nt: TGCAGTGCCGACTCCGGGGTAAACACTGAAGCTTTCTTT

v_call: TRBV7-6
d_call: .
j_call: TRBJ1-1
clone_size: .
cdr3_aa: CASSRLQGAGTEAFF
cdr3_nt: TGTGCCAGCAGCAGACTACAGGGAGCGGGCACTGAAGCTTTCTTT

v_call: TRBV18
d_call: TRBD1
j_call: TRBJ2-2
clone_size: few
cdr3_aa: CASSTSGTGSTGELFF
cdr3_nt: TGTGCCAGCTCAACTTCCGGGACAGGGAGCACCGGGGAGCTGTTTTTT

v_call: TRBV2
d_call: TRBD1
j_call: TRBJ2-2
clone_size: many
cdr3_aa: CASRPGTGFTGELFF
cdr3_nt: TGTGCCAGCAGGCCCGGGACAGGGTTCACCGGGGAGCTGTTTTTT

v_call: TRBV5-1
d_call: TRBD2
j_call: TRBJ2-3
clone_size: many
cdr3_aa: CASSFETSGSADTQYF
cdr3_nt: TGCGCCAGCAGCTTTGAGACTAGCGGGAGCGCGGATACGCAGTATTTT

v_call: TRBV20-1
d_call: TRBD2
j_call: TRBJ2-7
clone_size: .
cdr3_aa: CSSRDYSAGPKRSIGRVTGYEQYF
cdr3_nt: TGCAGTTCTAGAGATTACTCAGCGGGACCTAAGAGGAGTATCGGGAGGGTTACTGGCTACGAGCAGTACTTC

v_call: TRBV4-1
d_call: TRBD1
j_call: TRBJ1-4
clone_size: many
cdr3_aa: CASSRTGTANEKLFF
cdr3_nt: TGCGCCAGCAGCCGTACCGGGACAGCTAATGAAAAACTGTTTTTT

v_call: TRBV6-5
d_call: .
j_call: TRBJ2-7
clone_size: many
cdr3_aa: CASSYLSGDLGEQYF
cdr3_nt: TGTGCCAGCAGTTACTTATCAGGGGATCTCGGCGAGCAGTACTTC

v_call: TRBV20-1
d_call: .
j_call: TRBJ1-5
clone_size: few
cdr3_aa: CSAIRGGRNSAQHF
cdr3_nt: TGCAGTGCTATTCGAGGAGGGCGGAATTCAGCCCAGCATTTT

v_call: TRBV4-2
d_call: .
j_call: TRBJ1-1
clone_size: many
cdr3_aa: CASSQDMLVAGEAFF
cdr3_nt: TGTGCCAGCAGCCAAGATATGCTGGTAGCGGGTGAAGCTTTCTTT

v_call: TRBV2
d_call: .
j_call: TRBJ1-5
clone_size: many
cdr3_aa: CASRVGRGAGQPQHF
cdr3_nt: TGTGCCAGCCGAGTGGGCCGGGGGGCCGGTCAGCCCCAGCATTTT

v_call: TRBV5-6
d_call: .
j_call: TRBJ2-3
clone_size: many
cdr3_aa: CASSRNLLSTDTQYF
cdr3_nt: TGTGCCAGCAGCCGAAACCTACTGAGCACAGATACGCAGTATTTT

v_call: TRBV4-2
d_call: .
j_call: TRBJ2-2
clone_size: many
cdr3_aa: CASSQGGSSWGPNTGELFF
cdr3_nt: TGTGCCAGCAGCCAAGGAGGGTCTTCTTGGGGTCCGAACACCGGGGAGCTGTTTTTT

v_call: TRBV7-8
d_call: .
j_call: TRBJ2-1
clone_size: many
cdr3_aa: CASSFDNDNEQFF
cdr3_nt: TGTGCCAGCAGCTTCGACAACGACAATGAGCAGTTCTTC